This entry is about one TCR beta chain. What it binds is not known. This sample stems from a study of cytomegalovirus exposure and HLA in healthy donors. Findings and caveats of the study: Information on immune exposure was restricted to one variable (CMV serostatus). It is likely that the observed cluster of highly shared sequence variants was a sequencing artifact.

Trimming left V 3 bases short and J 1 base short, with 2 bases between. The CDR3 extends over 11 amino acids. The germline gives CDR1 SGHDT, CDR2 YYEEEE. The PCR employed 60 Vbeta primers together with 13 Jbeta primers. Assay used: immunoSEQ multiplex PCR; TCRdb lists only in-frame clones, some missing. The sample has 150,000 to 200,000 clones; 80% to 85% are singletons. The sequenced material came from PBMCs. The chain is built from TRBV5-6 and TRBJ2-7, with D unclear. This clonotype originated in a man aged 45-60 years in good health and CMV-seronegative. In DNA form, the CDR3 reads TGTGCCAGCAGCTCGTCCTACGAGCAGTACTTC. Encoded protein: CASSSSYEQYF.